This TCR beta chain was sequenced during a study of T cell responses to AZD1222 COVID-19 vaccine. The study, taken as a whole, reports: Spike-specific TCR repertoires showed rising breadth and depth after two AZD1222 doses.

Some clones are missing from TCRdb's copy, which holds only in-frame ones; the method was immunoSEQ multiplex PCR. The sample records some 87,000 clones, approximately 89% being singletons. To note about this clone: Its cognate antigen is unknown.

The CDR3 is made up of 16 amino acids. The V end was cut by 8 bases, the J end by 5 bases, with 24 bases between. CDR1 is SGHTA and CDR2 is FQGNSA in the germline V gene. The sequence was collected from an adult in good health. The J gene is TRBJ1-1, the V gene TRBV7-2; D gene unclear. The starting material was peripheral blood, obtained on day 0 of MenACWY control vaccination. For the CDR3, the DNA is TGTGCCAGCGTGAGGGCCTGGCCCGCCCTCGAGACTGAAGCTTTCTTT. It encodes CASVRAWPALETEAFF.